The next 27 T cell receptor beta chains were all read from a single sample in a study of blood T cell repertoires in COVID-19. The method was immunoSEQ multiplex PCR; TCRdb's version includes in-frame clones alone and lacks a portion of them. The table has about 68,000 clones, just over 85% seen once; the top ten hold 1.4%. The sample consisted of peripheral blood. These receptors were collected from an older woman with acute or convalescent COVID-19.

This clone was seen a single time. This chain connects TRBV11-1 to TRBJ1-2; the match to TRBD1 covers 7 bases. After removal of 5 bases from V and 4 bases from J, the junction contained 13 bases not matched to a gene. Germline values: CDR1 SGHAT, CDR2 FQDESV (reference sequence). The CDR3 contains 16 residues. CDR3 DNA: TGTGCCAGCAGCGGGGACAGTGAGGGGATAGCCTATGGCTACACCTTC. It specifies CASSGDSEGIAYGYTF.

The chain uses TRBV7-2 and TRBJ1-6, with TRBD1 as a possible D gene (5 bases). Per the germline V gene, CDR1 is SGHTA and CDR2 is FQGNSA. The CDR3 runs to 16 residues. V lost 1 base, J lost 7 bases, and 14 bases lay in between. CDR3 bases: TGTGCCAGCAGCTTAGTGGGGGGAGGCCAGAATTCACCCCTCCACTTT. Its translation: CASSLVGGGQNSPLHF.

This clone was found a few times. The V and J genes are TRBV28 and TRBJ1-2; D is unclear. The ends were cut back, 5 bases at V and 8 bases at J, with 12 bases in the middle. This CDR3 region has 12 residues. Germline CDR1 is MDHEN and CDR2 is SYDVKM. CDR3 sequence: CASSPGREGYTF. CDR3 bases: TGTGCCAGCAGTCCGGGAAGGGAAGGCTACACCTTC.

J is TRBJ2-7 and V is TRBV10-3, with D maybe TRBD2 (7 bases). The ends were cut back, 4 bases at V and 6 bases at J, with 16 bases in the middle. This CDR3 is 14 amino acids long. Germline assignment: CDR1 ENHRY and CDR2 SYGVKD. The CDR3 DNA reads TGTGCCATCAGTGGACGCCGGGGGGCCGTCGAGCAGTACTTC. It codes for CAISGRRGAVEQYF.

The rearrangement joins TRBV28 to TRBJ1-5; D gene unclear. V lost 5 bases and J lost 3, with 11 bases in between. CDR3 length equals 14 residues. Germline-derived CDR1 and CDR2 are MDHEN and SYDVKM. CDR3 in amino acids: CASSKRVLNQPQHF. DNA of the CDR3: TGTGCCAGCAGTAAAAGAGTCCTCAATCAGCCCCAGCATTTT. Full variable domain (outside the CDR3, taken from reference TRBV28 and TRBJ1-5): DVKVTQSSRYLVKRTGEKVFLECVQDMDHENMFWYRQDPGLGLRLIYFSYDVKMKEKGDIPEGYSVSREKKERFSLILESASTNQTSMYLCASSKRVLNQPQHFGDGTRLSIL.

The chain recombines TRBV27 with TRBJ2-1; perhaps TRBD2 as D (6 bases). Germline CDR1 MNHEY, CDR2 SMNVEV (reference sequence). Trimming pared 3 bases from V and 1 base from J, leaving 7 bases between. This CDR3 spans 14 amino acids. CDR3 residues: CASSLGGSYNEQFF. As DNA, the CDR3 is TGTGCCAGCAGTTTGGGGGGATCCTACAATGAGCAGTTCTTC.

This clone appeared a few times. The V gene is TRBV7-6, the J gene TRBJ1-6; D gene uncertain. The CDR3 consists of 15 residues. The V gene lost 4 bases and the J gene lost 10 bases, with 17 bases spanning the gap. CDR1 and CDR2 (germline): SGHVS, FNYEAQ. The CDR3 loop is CASSSERVLGSPLHF. Here the CDR3 DNA reads TGTGCCAGCAGCTCAGAGAGGGTATTAGGCTCACCCCTCCACTTT.

This clone was seen only a few times. J is TRBJ2-5 and V is TRBV6-1, with 7 bases lining up with TRBD1. The CDR3 runs to 17 residues. The V gene's germline CDR1 is MNHNS and CDR2 SASEGT. The junction had 14 bases not matched to a gene; V was cut back by 4 bases and J by 3 bases. In nucleotides, the CDR3 is TGTGCCAGCAGTGGACCTTGGGACAGCCCGAGGAAAGAGACCCAGTACTTC. The encoded protein is CASSGPWDSPRKETQYF.

This chain connects TRBV5-6 to TRBJ1-1; D not resolved. V was shortened by 4 bases and J by 4 bases, with 14 bases between the two germline ends. Germline loops: CDR1 SGHDT, CDR2 YYEEEE. The CDR3 extends over 14 amino acids. Here the CDR3 reads CASSKRTIATEAFF. The CDR3 bases are TGTGCCAGCAGCAAGCGGACCATCGCCACTGAAGCTTTCTTT.

As DNA, the CDR3 is TGTGCCAGCAGTGAAGACAGGCACAGCAATCAGCCCCAGCATTTT. Its translation is CASSEDRHSNQPQHF. This chain uses TRBV2 with TRBJ1-5; D may be TRBD1 (5 bases). The germline V and J ends were trimmed by 1 base and 1 base, with 8 bases remaining between them. This CDR3 contains 15 residues. Per germline, CDR1 SNHLY and CDR2 FYNNEI.

This rearrangement joins TRBV3-1 (or the pseudogene TRBV3-2) to TRBJ2-7; 7 positions agree with TRBD1. Per the germline V gene, CDR1 is LGHDT and CDR2 is YNNKEL (reference sequence). The CDR3 length is 14 residues. V lost 4 bases, J lost 3 bases, and 6 bases stayed unmatched. The CDR3 DNA sequence: TGTGCCAGCAGCCTTGAGGCAGGGGGCTACGAGCAGTACTTC. It specifies CASSLEAGGYEQYF.

V usage is TRBV14 and J usage is TRBJ1-2; possibly TRBD1 for D (5 bases). Trimming took off 1 base at V and 5 bases at J, with 11 bases between the two ends. There are 14 residues in the CDR3. Germline CDR1 SGHDN, CDR2 FVKESK. This CDR3 is CASSQVTGSYGYTF. CDR3 nucleotides: TGTGCCAGCAGCCAAGTAACAGGATCTTATGGCTACACCTTC.

The gene calls are TRBV2 and TRBJ1-3; D gene unclear. Trimming pared 2 bases from V and 0 bases from J, leaving 5 bases between. Germline V gene sequence: CDR1 SNHLY, CDR2 FYNNEI. The length of the CDR3 is 14 residues. CDR3 nucleotide sequence: TGTGCCAGCAGTGAAAGCAACTCTGGAAACACCATATATTTT. Amino acid sequence: CASSESNSGNTIYF.

In DNA, the CDR3 is TGTGCCAGCAGCCTACGGGACAGGGCGTTGAGCGACTATGGCTACACCTTC. It encodes CASSLRDRALSDYGYTF. The gene calls are TRBV3-1 (or the pseudogene TRBV3-2) and TRBJ1-2, with TRBD1 matching over 9 bases. Germline V CDR1 and CDR2: LGHDT, YNNKEL (reference sequence). V dropped 4 bases and J dropped 3; count of bases not matched to a gene: 12. The CDR3 has 17 residues.

This clone appeared a single time. This rearrangement joins TRBV10-2 to TRBJ2-5; possible D gene TRBD2, 5 bases. V was shortened by 7 bases and J by 2 bases, with 14 bases between the two germline ends. This CDR3 contains 14 residues. Germline V gene data show CDR1 as WSHSY and CDR2 as SAAADI. CDR3 DNA: TGCGCCAGCACCCGGGCACAGCGGCAAGAGACCCAGTACTTC. Its translation: CASTRAQRQETQYF.

This clone occurred a few times. The chain carries TRBV3-1 (or the pseudogene TRBV3-2) and TRBJ1-1, with TRBD1 matching over 8 bases. The CDR3 sequence is 15 residues long. Per germline, CDR1 LGHDT and CDR2 YNNKEL (reference sequence). Germline trimming cut 6 bases from V and 1 base from J; bases unmatched to any gene: 7. The CDR3 reads CASRPRTGTNTEAFF. CDR3 coding DNA: TGTGCCAGCAGACCTCGGACAGGGACGAACACTGAAGCTTTCTTT.

The table lists this clone with a few counts. The chain combines TRBV6-5 with TRBJ1-4; D is possibly TRBD1 (5 bases). V was trimmed by 4 bases and J by 1 base, leaving 7 bases between them. The CDR3 covers 14 residues. CDR1 and CDR2 from the germline V gene are MNHEY and SVGAGI. CDR3 region: CASSLQETNEKLFF. The CDR3, as DNA: TGTGCCAGCAGTTTACAGGAAACTAATGAAAAACTGTTTTTT.

This rearrangement joins TRBV28 to TRBJ1-1; D unresolved. CDR1 MDHEN and CDR2 SYDVKM come from the germline V gene. Trimming left V 3 bases short and J 6 bases short, with 14 bases between. This CDR3 contains 14 residues. The CDR3: CASSFIPVTPEAFF. Here the CDR3 DNA reads TGTGCCAGCAGTTTTATTCCGGTAACCCCTGAAGCTTTCTTT.

The chain is built from TRBV5-1 and TRBJ2-5; 8 bases fit TRBD2. The CDR3 is 15 amino acids. CDR1 is SGHRS and CDR2 is YFSETQ in the germline V gene. Trimming removed 0 bases from V and 11 bases from J; junction bases left unmatched: 12. The CDR3 DNA sequence: TGCGCCAGCAGCTTGGATCCGGGGGGGACCCAATCTCAGTACTTC. Translated: CASSLDPGGTQSQYF.

The chain employs TRBV6-5 and TRBJ2-5; 9 bases are a match to TRBD1. The CDR3 contains 14 residues. Germline lookup yields CDR1 MNHEY and CDR2 SVGAGI. V gave up 6 bases and J gave up 4 bases; unmatched junction bases: 6. CDR3 DNA: TGTGCCAGCAGAAGACAGGGGGTACGAGAGACCCAGTACTTC. It specifies CASRRQGVRETQYF.

V is TRBV12-3 or TRBV12-4 and J is TRBJ2-1; TRBD2 matches at 7 bases. The V segment lost 1 base and the J segment 10 bases; nucleotides outside the gene matches: 4. This CDR3 is built from 13 residues. The CDR3 loop reads CASSLGTRSEQFF. The CDR3 bases are TGTGCCAGCAGTTTAGGGACTAGGAGCGAGCAGTTCTTC.

The chain's CDR3 is CASSTSGPPNTGELFF. The CDR3 nucleotides are TGTGCCAGCTCCACTAGCGGGCCACCAAACACCGGGGAGCTGTTTTTT. The rearrangement links TRBV18 to TRBJ2-2; 9 bases agree with TRBD2. The length of the CDR3 is 16 residues. V was clipped by 6 bases and J by 2 bases; unmatched bases: 7. From germline, CDR1 is KGHSH and CDR2 LQKENI.

This clone was picked up one time. The chain links TRBV27 to TRBJ1-5, with D perhaps TRBD1 (6 bases). V lost 5 bases, J lost 0 bases, and 14 bases lay in between. The V gene's germline CDR1 is MNHEY and CDR2 SMNVEV (reference sequence). CDR3 size: 16 residues. The CDR3 spells CASSKNGQSSNQPQHF. The CDR3 DNA sequence: TGTGCCAGCAGTAAGAACGGACAGTCTAGCAATCAGCCCCAGCATTTT.

The rearrangement joins TRBV9 to TRBJ2-3; no firm D call. Trimming shortened V by 4 bases and J by 5 bases, and 11 bases separated the two germline ends. CDR1 is SGDLS, CDR2 YYNGEE, per germline. There are 13 residues in the CDR3. CDR3 sequence (DNA): TGTGCCAGCAGCTCAGTGTTCAGAGATACGCAGTATTTT. This sequence encodes CASSSVFRDTQYF.

V is TRBV18 and J is TRBJ1-2, with 7 positions matching TRBD1. Germline lookup yields CDR1 KGHSH and CDR2 LQKENI. The length of the CDR3 is 16 residues. V lost 3 bases, J lost 7 bases, and 14 bases stayed unmatched. The CDR3 loop reads CASSPGTGDPGGGYTF. CDR3 DNA: TGTGCCAGCTCACCCGGTACAGGGGACCCCGGCGGTGGCTACACCTTC. The full variable domain, in which reference TRBV18 and TRBJ1-2 provide the parts outside the CDR3, is NAGVMQNPRHLVRRRGQEARLRCSPMKGHSHVYWYRQLPEEGLKFMVYLQKENIIDESGMPKERFSAEFPKEGPSILRIQQVVRGDSAAYFCASSPGTGDPGGGYTFGSGTRLTVV.

The rearrangement joins TRBV28 to TRBJ2-3; 11 bases line up with TRBD2. The CDR3 runs 15 residues. Looked up from germline, CDR1 is MDHEN and CDR2 is SYDVKM. The trim removed 9 bases at V and 10 bases at J, leaving 15 bases unmatched. The CDR3 nucleotides are TGTGCCAGTTATAGCGGGGGGGCCCCGCGTTGTGCGCAGTATTTT. This codes for CASYSGGAPRCAQYF.

This clone was observed a handful of times. V usage is TRBV28 and J usage is TRBJ1-2, with D maybe TRBD1 (6 bases). Germline CDR1 and CDR2: MDHEN and SYDVKM. The CDR3 runs 16 residues. The V and J ends lost 2 bases and 4 bases respectively, with 17 bases between them. For the CDR3, the DNA is TGTGCCAGCAGTTTACGTACAGGGCCAACTATCTATGGCTACACCTTC. Translated, it gives CASSLRTGPTIYGYTF.